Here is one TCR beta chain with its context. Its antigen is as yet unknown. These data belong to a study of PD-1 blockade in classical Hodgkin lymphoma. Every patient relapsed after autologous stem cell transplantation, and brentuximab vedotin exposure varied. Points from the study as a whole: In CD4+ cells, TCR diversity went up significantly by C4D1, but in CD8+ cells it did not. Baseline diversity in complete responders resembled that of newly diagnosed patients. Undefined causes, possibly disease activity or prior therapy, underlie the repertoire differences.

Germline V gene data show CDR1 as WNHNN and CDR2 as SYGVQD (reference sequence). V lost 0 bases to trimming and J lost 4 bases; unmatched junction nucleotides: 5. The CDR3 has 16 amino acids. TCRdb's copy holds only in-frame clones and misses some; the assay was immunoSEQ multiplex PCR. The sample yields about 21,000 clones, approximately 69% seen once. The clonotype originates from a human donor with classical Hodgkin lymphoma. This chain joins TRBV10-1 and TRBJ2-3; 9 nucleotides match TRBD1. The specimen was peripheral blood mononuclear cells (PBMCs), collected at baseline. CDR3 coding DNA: TGCGCCAGCAGTGAGTCCGACAGGGGGTTTGCAGATACGCAGTATTTT. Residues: CASSESDRGFADTQYF.